The rows below give T cell receptor beta chains drawn from one sample of a study of T cells after yellow fever vaccination. In TCRdb, the 5' RACE reads were re-called with MiXCR into one record per CDR3 protein. The repertoire holds a few hundred thousand distinct CDR3 sequences, with about 4% as singletons. Here the sequenced sample was PBMCs, taken 5 days after the yellow fever booster vaccination. These TCRs come from a man aged 18 to 29 who received the YFV17D yellow fever vaccine. Both conserved end residues are part of each CDR3. The order of the fields is V gene, D gene, J gene, clone size, CDR3 protein, CDR3 DNA. D genes are given only for firm matches. Size is omitted from some rows. Given values are once, few, many or a class for expanded clones.

>TRBV6-2/TRBV6-3|-|TRBJ2-5|-
CASRGTGKETQYF
TGTGCCAGCAGGGGGACGGGGAAAGAGACCCAGTACTTC
>TRBV9|-|TRBJ1-2|-
CASSVGFRGRGYTF
TGTGCCAGCAGCGTAGGCTTTAGGGGACGTGGCTACACCTTC
>TRBV5-1|-|TRBJ2-7|-
CASTRRGAPYEQYF
TGCGCCAGCACTCGCAGGGGGGCCCCCTACGAGCAGTACTTC
>TRBV18|-|TRBJ1-2|many
CASSPNGGAGGYTF
TGTGCCAGCTCACCCAACGGTGGGGCTGGCGGCTACACCTTC
>TRBV11-2|-|TRBJ2-7|-
CASSLTPGRYEQYF
TGTGCCAGCAGCTTAACCCCGGGTAGATACGAGCAGTACTTC
>TRBV7-9|-|TRBJ2-2|few
CASSRRGSSNTGELFF
TGTGCCAGCAGCAGGAGGGGCAGCTCGAACACCGGGGAGCTGTTTTTT
>TRBV30|-|TRBJ2-4|few
CAWSIGQSLVQYF
TGTGCCTGGAGTATCGGACAGTCTCTTGTTCAGTACTTC
>TRBV7-2|-|TRBJ1-2|-
CASSPRDPGGGDGYTF
TGTGCCAGCAGCCCCAGGGACCCTGGAGGGGGAGATGGCTACACCTTC
>TRBV9|TRBD1|TRBJ2-7|many
CASSVEGTAYEQYF
TGTGCCAGCAGCGTAGAAGGGACAGCCTACGAGCAGTACTTC
>TRBV5-4|-|TRBJ2-2|-
CATRTVPTGELFF
TGTGCCACTAGGACCGTACCAACCGGGGAGCTGTTTTTT
>TRBV7-3|TRBD2|TRBJ2-5|many
CASSSRPVLAGNQETQYF
TGTGCCAGCAGCTCCCGCCCGGTGTTAGCGGGGAACCAAGAGACCCAGTACTTC
>TRBV7-8|TRBD1|TRBJ1-2|few
CASSLALTGVHGYTF
TGTGCCAGCAGCTTAGCCTTGACAGGGGTCCATGGCTACACCTTC
>TRBV19|-|TRBJ1-1|few
CASSIDWDTEAFF
TGTGCCAGTAGTATAGACTGGGACACTGAAGCTTTCTTT
>TRBV4-3|-|TRBJ1-3|few
CASSQDNSGSGNTIYF
TGCGCCAGCAGCCAAGACAACTCCGGCTCTGGAAACACCATATATTTT
>TRBV7-2|-|TRBJ2-3|-
CASSALLLADTQYF
TGTGCCAGCAGCGCCCTTTTACTAGCAGATACGCAGTATTTT
>TRBV11-1|TRBD1|TRBJ2-1|few
CASSLRTGGLISYNEQFF
TGTGCCAGCAGCTTAAGGACAGGGGGACTAATTTCCTACAATGAGCAGTTCTTC
>TRBV5-1|TRBD1|TRBJ2-3|few
CASSQGQGAHTQYF
TGCGCCAGCAGCCAAGGACAGGGCGCGCATACGCAGTATTTT
>TRBV9|-|TRBJ1-3|few
CASSVGRTGNTIYF
TGTGCCAGCAGCGTAGGACGGACTGGAAACACCATATATTTT
>TRBV29-1|TRBD2|TRBJ2-1|few
CSVGLADFNEQFF
TGCAGCGTTGGTCTAGCGGACTTCAATGAGCAGTTCTTC
>TRBV12-3/TRBV12-4|-|TRBJ1-5|many
CASTVGGPQPQHF
TGTGCCAGCACCGTGGGGGGGCCCCAGCCCCAGCATTTT
>TRBV4-1|-|TRBJ2-1|many
CASRVRGGYNEEQFF
TGCGCCAGCAGGGTAAGGGGGGGCTACAATGAGGAGCAGTTCTTC
>TRBV12-3/TRBV12-4|-|TRBJ2-3|-
CASEGPDTQYF
TGTGCCAGCGAGGGACCAGATACGCAGTATTTT
>TRBV6-6|-|TRBJ2-3|few
CASTHGGRGVTDTQYF
TGTGCCAGCACCCACGGGGGACGTGGGGTAACAGATACGCAGTATTTT
>TRBV5-6|TRBD2|TRBJ2-5|many
CASSPNPTSGQETQYF
TGTGCCAGCAGCCCGAATCCGACTAGCGGCCAAGAGACCCAGTACTTC
>TRBV7-7|-|TRBJ2-5|many
CASRVGCGGSQETQYF
TGTGCCAGCAGGGTAGGGTGTGGGGGTTCCCAAGAGACCCAGTACTTC
>TRBV6-5|TRBD2|TRBJ2-5|few
CASPRGGLSEYF
TGTGCCAGTCCACGGGGAGGGCTGTCCGAATACTTC
>TRBV7-9|-|TRBJ2-3|-
CASSLVGARGTDTQYF
TGTGCCAGCAGCTTAGTGGGGGCGCGGGGCACAGATACGCAGTATTTT
>TRBV11-2|-|TRBJ2-2|-
CASSRGARGTGELFF
TGTGCCAGCAGCCGTGGGGCACGGGGCACCGGGGAGCTGTTTTTT